The rows below give T cell receptor beta chains drawn from one sample of a study of T cell repertoires in cytomegalovirus infection. In TCRdb, the reads were re-called with MiXCR into one record per CDR3 protein. The sample lists some 600,000 distinct CDR3 sequences, about 24% occurring once. Sequencing was carried out using CD8+ T cells from PBMCs. Receptors originate from a human donor in good health (CMV status not recorded). Some clones in this sample may be carry-over from other donors' samples. Each CDR3 is given with its conserved first and last residue. The D gene is left open where the match is weak. Rows may omit the clone size; those that give it use once, few, many or a size class.

j_call v_call clone_size d_call cdr3_length cdr3_nt cdr3_aa
TRBJ2-3 TRBV9 few TRBD1 16 TGTGCCAGCAGCGTAGGCGGGACAGGGAGCACAGATACGCAGTATTTT CASSVGGTGSTDTQYF
TRBJ1-2 TRBV19 few . 14 TGTGCCAGTAGTATCTCGCAGGGAAACTATGGCTACACCTTC CASSISQGNYGYTF
TRBJ2-3 TRBV20-1 . . 15 TGCAGTGCTAGAGATGCGGACACGAACACAGATACGCAGTATTTT CSARDADTNTDTQYF
TRBJ1-5 TRBV6-1 many . 13 TGTGCCGAGCCGCATAGAAGCAATCAGCCCCAGCATTTT CAEPHRSNQPQHF
TRBJ2-3 TRBV4-1 . . 15 TGCGCCAGCAGCCAAGAAGACACCTCCACAGATACGCAGTATTTT CASSQEDTSTDTQYF
TRBJ1-5 TRBV28 few . 16 TGTGCCAGCAGTTTACTAGGACGTCGTGGCAATCAGCCCCAGCATTTT CASSLLGRRGNQPQHF
TRBJ2-5 TRBV28 many . 14 TGTGCCAGCAGTTTATGGGGGGAACAAGAGACCCAGTACTTC CASSLWGEQETQYF
TRBJ1-1 TRBV9 . . 14 TGTGCCAGCAGCGCCTATCTTTCGCGCACTGAAGCTTTCTTT CASSAYLSRTEAFF
TRBJ2-5 TRBV7-6 many . 14 TGTGCCAGCAGCTTAGAATATGGGCGAGAGACCCAGTACTTC CASSLEYGRETQYF
TRBJ1-5 TRBV28 . TRBD1 14 TGTGCCAGCAGCTCGGACAGGCGGGGGGGGCCCCAGCATTTT CASSSDRRGGPQHF
TRBJ2-5 TRBV19 once . 14 TGTGCCAGTAGTATCCAGGGAGGACAAGAGACCCAGTACTTC CASSIQGGQETQYF
TRBJ1-4 TRBV28 many . 14 TGTGCCAGCTCACCGGGACAAGCTAATGAAAAACTGTTTTTT CASSPGQANEKLFF
TRBJ2-3 TRBV27 . . 13 TGTGCCAGTTTTGGGGGTGCCACAGATACGCAGTATTTT CASFGGATDTQYF
TRBJ1-1 TRBV7-9 . . 11 TGTGCCAGCAGCTCCAGGGTTGATGCTTTCTTT CASSSRVDAFF
TRBJ2-2 TRBV2 few TRBD1 17 TGTGCCAGCAGCAACCCCTGGACAGGGGGCGACACCGGGGAGCTGTTTTTT CASSNPWTGGDTGELFF
TRBJ1-1 TRBV12-3/TRBV12-4 few . 14 TGTGCCAGCAGTTTAGAGAGGGCTGGCAAGGCAGCTTTCTTT CASSLERAGKAAFF
TRBJ2-1 TRBV12-3/TRBV12-4 many TRBD2 17 TGTGCCAGCAGTTTCTCGGCGGGGGGGCCCGTCTACAATGAGCAGTTCTTC CASSFSAGGPVYNEQFF
TRBJ2-7 TRBV5-5 few . 11 TGTGCCAGCAGCTTAGGGATCGAGCAGTACTTC CASSLGIEQYF
TRBJ2-7 TRBV7-9 many . 14 TGTGCCAGCAGCTTAGCAGGGATTTGGGACGAGCAGTACTTC CASSLAGIWDEQYF
TRBJ1-1 TRBV7-9 . . 14 TGTGCCAGCTTATTGGGGGCAGAAGACACTGAAGCTTTCTTT CASLLGAEDTEAFF
TRBJ2-1 TRBV14 few . 16 TGTGCCAGCAGCCAGCCGGGGGCAGGGACCTACAATGAGCAGTTCTTC CASSQPGAGTYNEQFF
TRBJ1-2 TRBV29-1 few TRBD1 18 TGCAGCGCCACGTCGCCTCAGGACAGGGGCTTTTTCGCCTATGGCTACACCTTC CSATSPQDRGFFAYGYTF
TRBJ2-7 TRBV14 few . 15 TGTGCCAGCAGCCAAGTCGGGGGACACCCCTACGAGCAGTACTTC CASSQVGGHPYEQYF
TRBJ1-1 TRBV2 . . 15 TGTGCCAGCAGTTTCCAATCGGCGGGGGACACTGAAGCTTTCTTT CASSFQSAGDTEAFF
TRBJ2-2 TRBV20-1 many TRBD1 14 TGCAGTGCTGATACAGGGGGCACGGCCGGGGAGCTGTTTTTT CSADTGGTAGELFF
TRBJ2-1 TRBV13 . TRBD2 15 TGTGCCAGCAGCCCAGGGACTAGCGGGGGGGCGAGTGTGTTCTTC CASSPGTSGGASVFF
TRBJ2-5 TRBV28 . . 17 TGTGCCAGCCTGCCCCGGGCCTGGGGGCCCGTTCAAGAGACCCAGTACTTC CASLPRAWGPVQETQYF
TRBJ1-1 TRBV14 . . 20 TGTGCCAGCAGCCAATTGCCCCTTAAGGGGGGGCAATTGGGGTACACTGAAGCTTTCTTT CASSQLPLKGGQLGYTEAFF
TRBJ2-4 TRBV20-1 . . 16 TGCAGTGCCCCACCCCCTTGGCAGGTTGACAAAAACATTCAGTACTTC CSAPPPWQVDKNIQYF
TRBJ1-2 TRBV29-1 . TRBD1 12 TGCAGCTCAACGCAGGGGGCTTATGGCTACACCTTC CSSTQGAYGYTF
TRBJ2-5 TRBV4-2 . TRBD2 18 TGTGCCAGCAGCCAAGTGTCGATTAGCGGGGGGGCTCGAGAGACCCAGTACTTC CASSQVSISGGARETQYF
TRBJ1-5 TRBV20-1 . . 16 TGCAGTGCTAGCAGTTCGGATACAGCAGACTATCAGCCCCAGCATTTT CSASSSDTADYQPQHF